This T cell receptor beta chain is from a study of T cells in Graves' hyperthyroidism and ophthalmopathy. TCR beta CDR3 region amplification was performed from RNA transcripts. Researchers ran a first-round RT-PCR on the TCR CDR3 using the HTBI primer set. TCRdb reanalysed the multiplex PCR reads using MiXCR and keeps one entry per CDR3 protein. The repertoire includes 450,000 to 650,000 distinct CDR3 sequences, less than 25% of them detected once, and around a quarter sits in the top ten. This CDR3 has 16 residues. This clonotype was recorded a few times. This receptor was taken from a man between 18 and 29 years old with Graves' hyperthyroidism. V gene TRBV3-2 combines with J gene TRBJ1-1; the DNA was not used to check the table's D call, TRBD1. TRBV3-2 is noted as a pseudogene. Material: blood. The CDR3: CASSQWVRTGDGEAFF. DNA for the CDR3: TGTGCCAGCAGCCAATGGGTTAGGACAGGGGATGGTGAAGCTTTCTTT.